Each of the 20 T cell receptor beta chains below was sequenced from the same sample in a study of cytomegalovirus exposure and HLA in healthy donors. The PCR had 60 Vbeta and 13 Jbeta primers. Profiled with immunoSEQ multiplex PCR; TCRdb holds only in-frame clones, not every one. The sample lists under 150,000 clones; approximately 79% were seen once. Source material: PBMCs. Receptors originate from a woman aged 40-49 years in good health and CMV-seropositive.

DNA of the CDR3: TGTGCCAGCTCGCGGGACAGGGCCTCAACTAATGAAAAACTGTTTTTT. Its protein is CASSRDRASTNEKLFF. This chain connects TRBV18 to TRBJ1-4; 9 bases map to TRBD1. Per the germline V gene, CDR1 is KGHSH and CDR2 is LQKENI. CDR3 length: 16 amino acids. V was pared by 6 bases and J by 0 bases, with 5 bases of the junction left unmatched.

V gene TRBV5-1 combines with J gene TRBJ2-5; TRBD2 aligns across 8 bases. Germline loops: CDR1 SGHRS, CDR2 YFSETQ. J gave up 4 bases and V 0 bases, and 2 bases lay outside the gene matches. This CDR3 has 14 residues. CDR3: CASSLVGTRETQYF. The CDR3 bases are TGCGCCAGCAGCTTGGTGGGGACTAGAGAGACCCAGTACTTC.

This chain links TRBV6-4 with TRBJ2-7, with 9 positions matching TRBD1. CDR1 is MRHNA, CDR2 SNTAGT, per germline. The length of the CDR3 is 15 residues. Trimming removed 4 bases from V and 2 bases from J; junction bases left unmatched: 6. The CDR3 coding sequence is TGTGCCAGCAGTGCCTCCGGGACAGGGCCCTACGAGCAGTACTTC. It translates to CASSASGTGPYEQYF.

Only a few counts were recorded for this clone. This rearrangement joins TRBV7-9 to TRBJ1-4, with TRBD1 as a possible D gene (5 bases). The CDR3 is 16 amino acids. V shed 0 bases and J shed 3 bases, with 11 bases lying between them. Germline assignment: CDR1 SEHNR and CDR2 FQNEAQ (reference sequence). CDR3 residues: CASSLAHLGPNEKLFF. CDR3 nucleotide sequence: TGTGCCAGCAGCTTAGCGCACCTGGGGCCTAATGAAAAACTGTTTTTT.

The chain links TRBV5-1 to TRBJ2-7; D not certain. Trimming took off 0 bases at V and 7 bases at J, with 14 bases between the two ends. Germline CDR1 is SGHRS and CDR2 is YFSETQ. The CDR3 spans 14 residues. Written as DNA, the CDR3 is TGCGCCAGCAGCTTGGGTGACTTCGATGGGGAGCAGTACTTC. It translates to CASSLGDFDGEQYF.

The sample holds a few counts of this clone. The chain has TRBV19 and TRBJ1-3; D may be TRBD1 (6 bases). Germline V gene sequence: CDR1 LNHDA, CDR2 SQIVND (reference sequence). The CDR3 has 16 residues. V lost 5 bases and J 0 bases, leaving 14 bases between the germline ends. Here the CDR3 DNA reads TGTGCCAGTAGTCCGGACAGCCAAAGCTCTGGAAACACCATATATTTT. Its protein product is CASSPDSQSSGNTIYF.

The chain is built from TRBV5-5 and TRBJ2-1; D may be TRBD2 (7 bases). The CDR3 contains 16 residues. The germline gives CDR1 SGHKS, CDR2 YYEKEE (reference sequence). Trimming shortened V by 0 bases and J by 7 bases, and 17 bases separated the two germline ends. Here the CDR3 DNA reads TGTGCCAGCAGCTTGGAGGGGGGGAATAGTAGGAATGAGCAGTTCTTC. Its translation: CASSLEGGNSRNEQFF.

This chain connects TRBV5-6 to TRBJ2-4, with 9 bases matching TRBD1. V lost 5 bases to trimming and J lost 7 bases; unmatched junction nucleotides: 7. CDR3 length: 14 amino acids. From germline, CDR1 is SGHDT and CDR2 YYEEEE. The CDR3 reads CASRGGQGKNIQYF. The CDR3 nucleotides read TGTGCCAGCAGGGGGGGACAGGGAAAGAACATTCAGTACTTC.

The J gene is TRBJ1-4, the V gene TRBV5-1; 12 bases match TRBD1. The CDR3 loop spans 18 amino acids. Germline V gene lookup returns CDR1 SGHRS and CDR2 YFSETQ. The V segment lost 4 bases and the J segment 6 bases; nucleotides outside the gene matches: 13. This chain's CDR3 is CASSLTPGQGALDEKLFF. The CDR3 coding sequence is TGCGCCAGCAGCCTAACCCCGGGACAGGGGGCGTTGGATGAAAAACTGTTTTTT.

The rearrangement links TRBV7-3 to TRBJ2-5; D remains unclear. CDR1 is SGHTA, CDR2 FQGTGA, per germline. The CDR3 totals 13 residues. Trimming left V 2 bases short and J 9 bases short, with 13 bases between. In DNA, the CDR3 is TGTGCCAGCAGCTTAGGTGTGAGGAAGGCCCAGTACTTC. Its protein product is CASSLGVRKAQYF.

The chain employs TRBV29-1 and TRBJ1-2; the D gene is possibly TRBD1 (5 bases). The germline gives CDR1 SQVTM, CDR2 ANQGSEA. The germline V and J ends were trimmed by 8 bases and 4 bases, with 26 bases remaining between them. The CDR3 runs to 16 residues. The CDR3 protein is CSSGDSFSDVFYGYTF. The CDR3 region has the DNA TGCAGCTCTGGAGACAGCTTCTCGGACGTCTTCTATGGCTACACCTTC.

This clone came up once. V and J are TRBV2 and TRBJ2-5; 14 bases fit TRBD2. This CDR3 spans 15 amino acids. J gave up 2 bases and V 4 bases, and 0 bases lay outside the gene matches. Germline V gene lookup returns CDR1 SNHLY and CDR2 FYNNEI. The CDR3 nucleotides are TGTGCCAGCAGTGGGACTAGCGGGGGGCAAGAGACCCAGTACTTC. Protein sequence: CASSGTSGGQETQYF.

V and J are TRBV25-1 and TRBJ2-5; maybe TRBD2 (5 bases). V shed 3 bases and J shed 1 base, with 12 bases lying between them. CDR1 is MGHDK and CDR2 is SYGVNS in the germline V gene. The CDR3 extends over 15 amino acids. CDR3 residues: CASSDNPGIQETQYF. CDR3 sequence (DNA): TGTGCCAGCAGTGACAACCCCGGGATCCAAGAGACCCAGTACTTC. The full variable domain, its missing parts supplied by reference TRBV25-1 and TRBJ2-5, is EADIYQTPRYLVIGTGKKITLECSQTMGHDKMYWYQQDPGMELHLIHYSYGVNSTEKGDLSSESTVSRIRTEHFPLTLESARPSHTSQYLCASSDNPGIQETQYFGPGTRLLVL.

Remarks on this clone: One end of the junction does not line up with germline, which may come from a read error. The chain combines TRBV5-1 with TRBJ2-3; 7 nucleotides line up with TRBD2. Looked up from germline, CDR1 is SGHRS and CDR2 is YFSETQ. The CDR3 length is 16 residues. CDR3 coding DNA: TGCGCCAGCAGCTTGGGGCTAGCGGACCTCACAGATCCGCAGTATTTT. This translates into CASSLGLADLTDPQYF.

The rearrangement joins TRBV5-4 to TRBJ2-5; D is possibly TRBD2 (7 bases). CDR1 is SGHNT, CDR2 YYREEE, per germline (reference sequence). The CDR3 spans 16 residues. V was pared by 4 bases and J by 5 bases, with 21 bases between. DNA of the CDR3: TGTGCCAGCAGCCCTGGTGGGGGGGCAGGGGAGGAGACCCAGTACTTC. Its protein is CASSPGGGAGEETQYF.

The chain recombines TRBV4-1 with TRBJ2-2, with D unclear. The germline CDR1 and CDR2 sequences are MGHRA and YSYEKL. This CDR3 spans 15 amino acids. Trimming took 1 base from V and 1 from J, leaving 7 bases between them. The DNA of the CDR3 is TGCGCCAGCAGCCAAGTGCTCAGGAACACCGGGGAGCTGTTTTTT. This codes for CASSQVLRNTGELFF.

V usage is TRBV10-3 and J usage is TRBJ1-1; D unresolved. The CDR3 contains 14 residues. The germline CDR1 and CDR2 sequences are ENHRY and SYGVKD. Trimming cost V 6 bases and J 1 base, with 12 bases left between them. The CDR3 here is CAISYGVPNTEAFF. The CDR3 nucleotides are TGTGCCATCAGCTACGGGGTCCCGAACACTGAAGCTTTCTTT.

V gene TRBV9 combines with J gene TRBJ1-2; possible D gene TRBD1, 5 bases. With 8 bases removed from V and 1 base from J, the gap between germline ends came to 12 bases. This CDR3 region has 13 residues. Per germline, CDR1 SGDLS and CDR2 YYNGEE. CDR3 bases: TGTGCCAGTACCCCGGGGGATAACTATGGCTACACCTTC. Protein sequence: CASTPGDNYGYTF.

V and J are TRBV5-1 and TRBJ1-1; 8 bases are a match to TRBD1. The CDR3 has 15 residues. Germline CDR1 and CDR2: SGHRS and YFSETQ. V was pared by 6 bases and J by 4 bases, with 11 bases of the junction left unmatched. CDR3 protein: CASNSGGTGGTEAFF. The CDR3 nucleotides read TGCGCCAGCAACAGTGGAGGGACAGGCGGCACTGAAGCTTTCTTT. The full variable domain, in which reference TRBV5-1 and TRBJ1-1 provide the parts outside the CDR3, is KAGVTQTPRYLIKTRGQQVTLSCSPISGHRSVSWYQQTPGQGLQFLFEYFSETQRNKGNFPGRFSGRQFSNSRSEMNVSTLELGDSALYLCASNSGGTGGTEAFFGQGTRLTVV.

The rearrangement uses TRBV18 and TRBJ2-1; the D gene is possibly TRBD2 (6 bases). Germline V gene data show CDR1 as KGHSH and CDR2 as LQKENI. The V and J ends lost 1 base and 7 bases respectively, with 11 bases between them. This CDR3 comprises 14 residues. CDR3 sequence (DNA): TGTGCCAGCTCACCACGCAATAGCGGAAATGAGCAGTTCTTC. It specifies CASSPRNSGNEQFF.